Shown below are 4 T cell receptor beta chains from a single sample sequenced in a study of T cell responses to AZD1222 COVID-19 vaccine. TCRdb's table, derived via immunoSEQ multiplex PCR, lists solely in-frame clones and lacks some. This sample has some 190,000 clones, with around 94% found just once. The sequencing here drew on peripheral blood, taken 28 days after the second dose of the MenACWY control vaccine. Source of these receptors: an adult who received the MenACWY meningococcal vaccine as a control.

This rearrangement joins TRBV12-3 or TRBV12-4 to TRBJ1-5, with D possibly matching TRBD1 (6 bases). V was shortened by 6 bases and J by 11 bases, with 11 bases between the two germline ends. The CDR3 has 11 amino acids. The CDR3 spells CASSQGGSQHF. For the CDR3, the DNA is TGTGCCAGCAGCCAAGGGGGGTCCCAGCATTTT.

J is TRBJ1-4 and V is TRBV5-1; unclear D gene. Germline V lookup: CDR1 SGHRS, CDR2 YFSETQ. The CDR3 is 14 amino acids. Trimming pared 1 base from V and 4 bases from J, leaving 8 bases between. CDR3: CASSLRTSNEKLFF. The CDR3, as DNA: TGCGCCAGCAGCTTGAGGACCAGTAATGAAAAACTGTTTTTT.

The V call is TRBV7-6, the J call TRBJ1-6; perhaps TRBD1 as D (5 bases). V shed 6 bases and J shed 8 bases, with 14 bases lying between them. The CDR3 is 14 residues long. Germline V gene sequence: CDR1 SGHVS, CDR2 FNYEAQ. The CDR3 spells CASSLGQGDSPLHF. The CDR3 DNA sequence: TGTGCCAGCAGTCTGGGCCAGGGTGATTCACCCCTCCACTTT.

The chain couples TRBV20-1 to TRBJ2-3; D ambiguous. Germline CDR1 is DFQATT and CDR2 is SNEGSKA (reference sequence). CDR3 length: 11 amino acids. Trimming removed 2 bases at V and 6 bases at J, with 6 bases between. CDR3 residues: CSARSPDTQYF. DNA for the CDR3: TGCAGTGCTAGATCCCCCGATACGCAGTATTTT.